This TCR beta chain was documented in a study of CD4 and CD8 cells across lung adenocarcinoma regions. TCRdb independently ran MiXCR on the PCR reads; one entry per CDR3 protein. The table has tens of thousands of distinct CDR3 sequences, under 65% seen once. Localized lung adenocarcinoma, a non-small cell lung cancer, affected the donors. Germline V CDR1 and CDR2: MNHEY, SMNVEV (reference sequence). With 7 bases clipped from V and 4 bases from J, the junction kept 7 bases outside the gene matches. This CDR3 comprises 14 residues. This clonotype was sampled from a male donor with lung adenocarcinoma. The CD4 and CD8 labels of this study may be unreliable. Sequenced sample: CD4+ T cells from the center of a lung tumor. The chain carries TRBV27 and TRBJ2-1, with 7 bases identical to TRBD1. The chain's CDR3 is CASIPPDRYNEQFF. For the CDR3, the DNA is TGTGCCAGCATCCCTCCGGACAGGTACAATGAGCAGTTCTTC.